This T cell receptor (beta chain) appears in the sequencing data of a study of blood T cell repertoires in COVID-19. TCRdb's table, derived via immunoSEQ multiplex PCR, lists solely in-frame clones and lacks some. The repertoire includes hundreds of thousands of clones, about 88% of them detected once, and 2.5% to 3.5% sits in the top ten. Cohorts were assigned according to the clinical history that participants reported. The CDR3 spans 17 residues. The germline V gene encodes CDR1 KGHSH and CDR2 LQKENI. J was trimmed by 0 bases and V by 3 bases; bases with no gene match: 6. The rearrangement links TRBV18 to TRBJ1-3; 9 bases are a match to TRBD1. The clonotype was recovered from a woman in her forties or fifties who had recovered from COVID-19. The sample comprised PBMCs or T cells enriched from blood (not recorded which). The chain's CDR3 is CASSPTDRGSSGNTIYF. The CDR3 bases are TGTGCCAGCTCACCGACAGACAGGGGGTCCTCTGGAAACACCATATATTTT.